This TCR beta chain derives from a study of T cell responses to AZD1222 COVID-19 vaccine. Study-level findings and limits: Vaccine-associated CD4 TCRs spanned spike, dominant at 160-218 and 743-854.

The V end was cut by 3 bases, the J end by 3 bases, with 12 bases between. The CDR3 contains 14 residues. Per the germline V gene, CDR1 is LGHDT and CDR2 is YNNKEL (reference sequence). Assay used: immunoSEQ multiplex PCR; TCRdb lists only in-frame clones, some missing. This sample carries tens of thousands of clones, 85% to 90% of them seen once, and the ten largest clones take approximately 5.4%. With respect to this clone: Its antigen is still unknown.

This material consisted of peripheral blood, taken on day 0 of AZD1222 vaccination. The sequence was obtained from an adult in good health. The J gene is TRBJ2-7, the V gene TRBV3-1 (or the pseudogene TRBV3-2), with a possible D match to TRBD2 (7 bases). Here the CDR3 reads CASSQEGGNYEQYF. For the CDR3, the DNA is TGTGCCAGCAGCCAGGAGGGGGGGAACTACGAGCAGTACTTC.